This passage covers 16 T cell receptor beta chains from one sample sequenced in a study of Ad26.COV2.S vaccination and SARS-CoV-2 variants. Generated by immunoSEQ multiplex PCR, the TCRdb table keeps only in-frame clones and is missing some. The sample holds about 500,000 clones, 70% to 90% seen once. Treatment indicated: 15 to 20 received Ad26.COV2.S at low or high dose, single or two shots; roughly five received placebo; per-sample allocation not given. The investigators took samples on day 63 after the first vaccine or placebo injection. Source: peripheral blood, taken in a trial of Ad26.COV2.S vaccine versus placebo. These receptors originate from a person aged 18-65 years who received the Ad26.COV2.S COVID-19 vaccine or a placebo.

This chain connects TRBV3-1 (or the pseudogene TRBV3-2) to TRBJ2-5; D is ambiguous. The V end was cut by 4 bases, the J end by 5 bases, with 14 bases between. The CDR3 has 14 residues. Germline V gene lookup returns CDR1 LGHDT and CDR2 YNNKEL (reference sequence). CDR3 residues: CASSPYLGRETQYF. Written as DNA, the CDR3 is TGTGCCAGCAGCCCTTATCTGGGTCGGGAGACCCAGTACTTC.

The chain has TRBV19 and TRBJ1-2; D remains unclear. Germline V gene data show CDR1 as LNHDA and CDR2 as SQIVND (reference sequence). Trimming removed 0 bases from V and 0 bases from J, with 11 bases in between. The CDR3 has 16 amino acids. CDR3 DNA: TGTGCCAGTAGTATAGATGGATTCGCCCCTAACTATGGCTACACCTTC. Translating it yields CASSIDGFAPNYGYTF.

This clone appeared once. Here the CDR3 reads CASSSFGTRNTDTQYF. The CDR3 nucleotides read TGTGCCAGCAGCTCTTTCGGGACCCGAAACACAGATACGCAGTATTTT. V usage is TRBV5-4 and J usage is TRBJ2-3; D possibly uses TRBD1 or TRBD2 (5 bases each). The CDR3 runs 16 residues. Trimming took off 3 bases at V and 2 bases at J, with 16 bases between the two ends. Germline assignment: CDR1 SGHNT and CDR2 YYREEE (reference sequence).

The rearrangement joins TRBV2 to TRBJ1-1; D is perhaps TRBD1 (5 bases). CDR1 and CDR2 from the germline V gene are SNHLY and FYNNEI. The CDR3 consists of 12 residues. Trimming removed 5 bases from V and 5 bases from J, with 9 bases in between. CDR3 protein: CASSQGLTEAFF. The CDR3 coding sequence is TGTGCCAGCAGTCAGGGTCTTACTGAAGCTTTCTTT.

The genes are TRBV11-2 and TRBJ2-7, with 8 bases lining up with TRBD1. CDR1 SGHAT and CDR2 FQNNGV come from the germline V gene. The CDR3 length is 14 residues. After removal of 4 bases from V and 7 bases from J, the junction contained 9 bases not matched to a gene. CDR3 residues: CASSWGQVYQEQYF. The CDR3 DNA follows: TGTGCCAGCAGCTGGGGACAGGTCTATCAGGAGCAGTACTTC. Using reference TRBV11-2 and TRBJ2-7 for the parts outside the CDR3, the full variable domain is EAGVAQSPRYKIIEKRQSVAFWCNPISGHATLYWYQQILGQGPKLLIQFQNNGVVDDSQLPKDRFSAERLKGVDSTLKIQPAKLEDSAVYLCASSWGQVYQEQYFGPGTRLTVT.

The chain joins TRBV28 to TRBJ2-4, with D possibly TRBD2 on 5 matching bases. Germline V CDR1 and CDR2: MDHEN, SYDVKM. V dropped 3 bases and J dropped 9 bases, with 6 bases sitting between them. CDR3 length: 11 amino acids. The CDR3 DNA follows: TGTGCCAGCAGTTTGGACTTCATTCAGTACTTC. This gives the protein CASSLDFIQYF.

The J gene is TRBJ1-2, the V gene TRBV4-3, with 9 bases fitting TRBD1. The CDR3 is 15 residues long. Germline lookup yields CDR1 LGHNA and CDR2 YSLEER. The V segment lost 5 bases and the J segment 5 bases; nucleotides outside the gene matches: 9. The CDR3 bases are TGCGCCAGCAGCAAACAGCCCGACAGGGGGTATGGCTACACCTTC. Its translation: CASSKQPDRGYGYTF.

The chain joins TRBV7-8 to TRBJ1-5; D may be TRBD1 (5 bases). Germline V CDR1 and CDR2: SGHVS, FQNEAQ. Deletions cut 1 base from V and 6 bases from J, with 13 bases between. The CDR3 spans 15 residues. The CDR3 DNA reads as TGTGCCAGCAGCTTAGTGGGCCAGGGCGGTCAGCCCCAGCATTTT. It codes for CASSLVGQGGQPQHF.

V usage is TRBV3-1 (or the pseudogene TRBV3-2) and J usage is TRBJ1-2, with D maybe TRBD1 (6 bases). The CDR3 covers 14 residues. Trimming took off 4 bases at V and 8 bases at J, with 17 bases between the two ends. Germline V lookup: CDR1 LGHDT, CDR2 YNNKEL (reference sequence). The CDR3 protein is CASSLPGQSLGYTF. For the CDR3, the DNA is TGTGCCAGCAGCCTTCCCGGACAGTCTCTGGGCTACACCTTC.

The chain is built from TRBV6-5 and TRBJ2-7; the match to TRBD2 covers 8 bases. Germline CDR1 MNHEY, CDR2 SVGAGI. The V segment lost 6 bases and the J segment 3 bases; nucleotides outside the gene matches: 7. The CDR3 loop spans 14 amino acids. The CDR3, as DNA: TGTGCCAGCAGAGGGGCAACTAGCGGCTACGAGCAGTACTTC. It specifies CASRGATSGYEQYF.

This chain joins TRBV27 and TRBJ2-3, with TRBD2 matching over 9 bases. The V and J ends lost 1 base and 0 bases, in that order; junction bases with no gene match: 5. CDR1 and CDR2 (germline): MNHEY, SMNVEV (reference sequence). This CDR3 has 17 amino acids. CDR3 sequence: CASSLFPSGVSTDTQYF. The CDR3 DNA reads TGTGCCAGCAGTTTATTCCCTAGCGGGGTTAGCACAGATACGCAGTATTTT.

In DNA, the CDR3 is TGTGCCACCAGCAGCACTACAGGGGGTTCTCAGCCCCAGCATTTT. Its protein is CATSSTTGGSQPQHF. The J gene is TRBJ1-5, the V gene TRBV15; 8 bases map to TRBD1. The CDR3 sequence is 15 residues long. J was trimmed by 6 bases and V by 3 bases; bases with no gene match: 7. Germline assignment: CDR1 LNHNV and CDR2 YYDKDF (reference sequence).

V and J are TRBV18 and TRBJ1-5; no clear D. The germline V and J ends were trimmed by 3 bases and 7 bases, with 19 bases remaining between them. CDR1 KGHSH and CDR2 LQKENI come from the germline V gene. The CDR3 covers 16 residues. Here the CDR3 reads CASSPVRTALSQPQHF. The CDR3 nucleotides read TGTGCCAGCTCACCTGTGAGGACGGCTCTCTCCCAGCCCCAGCATTTT. Full variable domain (missing parts from reference TRBV18 and TRBJ1-5): NAGVMQNPRHLVRRRGQEARLRCSPMKGHSHVYWYRQLPEEGLKFMVYLQKENIIDESGMPKERFSAEFPKEGPSILRIQQVVRGDSAAYFCASSPVRTALSQPQHFGDGTRLSIL.

V is TRBV19 and J is TRBJ1-1; weak D call: TRBD1 (5 bases). CDR3 length: 14 residues. The V end lost 6 bases, the J end lost 11 bases, and 22 bases lay between the germline ends. Germline V gene lookup returns CDR1 LNHDA and CDR2 SQIVND (reference sequence). The CDR3 sequence: CASRMGDATKQAFF. For the CDR3, the DNA is TGTGCCAGTAGAATGGGGGACGCCACAAAACAGGCTTTCTTT.

The genes are TRBV7-9 and TRBJ2-3; 8 nucleotides line up with TRBD2. This CDR3 has 16 amino acids. Germline V gives CDR1 SEHNR, CDR2 FQNEAQ (reference sequence). V was pared by 3 bases and J by 3 bases, with 8 bases of the junction left unmatched. The CDR3 spells CASSLGGGRRTDTQYF. The DNA for the CDR3 is TGTGCCAGCAGCTTGGGGGGCGGGAGGCGGACAGATACGCAGTATTTT.

The gene calls are TRBV9 and TRBJ1-5; D is unresolved. This CDR3 comprises 13 residues. V shed 0 bases and J shed 5 bases, with 6 bases lying between them. Germline loops: CDR1 SGDLS, CDR2 YYNGEE. The CDR3, as DNA: TGTGCCAGCAGCGTAGACCCGGATCAGCCCCAGCATTTT. This translates into CASSVDPDQPQHF. The whole variable domain, filled in from reference TRBV9 and TRBJ1-5, reads DSGVTQTPKHLITATGQRVTLRCSPRSGDLSVYWYQQSLDQGLQFLIQYYNGEERAKGNILERFSAQQFPDLHSELNLSSLELGDSALYFCASSVDPDQPQHFGDGTRLSIL.